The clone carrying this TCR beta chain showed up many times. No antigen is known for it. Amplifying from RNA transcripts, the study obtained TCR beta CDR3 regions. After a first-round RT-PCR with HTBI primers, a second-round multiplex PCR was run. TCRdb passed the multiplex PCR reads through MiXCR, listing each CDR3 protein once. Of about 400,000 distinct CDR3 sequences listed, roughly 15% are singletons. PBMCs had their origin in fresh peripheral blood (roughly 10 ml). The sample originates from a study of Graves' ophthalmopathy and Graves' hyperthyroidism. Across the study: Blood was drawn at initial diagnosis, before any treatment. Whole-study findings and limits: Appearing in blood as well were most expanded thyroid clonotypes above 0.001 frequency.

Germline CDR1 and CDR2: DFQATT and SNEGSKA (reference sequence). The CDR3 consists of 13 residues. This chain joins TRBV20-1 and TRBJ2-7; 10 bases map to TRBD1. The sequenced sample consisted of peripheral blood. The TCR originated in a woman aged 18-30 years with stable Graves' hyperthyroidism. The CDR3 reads CSARQGADYEQYF. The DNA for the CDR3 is TGCAGCGCCAGACAGGGGGCGGACTACGAGCAGTACTTC.